Reported below is one TCR beta chain. Its antigen remains unidentified. Here immunoSEQ multiplex PCR was the method, and the copy in TCRdb shows in-frame clones only, minus some. The table records 3,500 to 4,000 clones, more than 95% of them present only once. This sample was taken from a study of blood T cell dynamics during melanoma immunotherapy. Overall study context: Metastatic melanoma patients received first-line pembrolizumab or nivolumab plus ipilimumab.

The length of the CDR3 is 13 residues. Per the germline V gene, CDR1 is MGHDK and CDR2 is SYGVNS. Overall study findings and caveats: Clones driving repertoire changes may be melanoma-specific or general immune activation.

Time point: pre-treatment baseline. Patients with prior systemic cancer treatment, concomitant immunosuppressants, or other active malignancies were excluded. The chain links TRBV25-1 to TRBJ2-5; maybe TRBD1 (5 bases). The J call is doubtful: the DNA matches TRBJ2-7 better. The sequence was collected from a human donor with melanoma. Sequenced material: effector memory CD8+ T cells from blood, taken from a patient treated with checkpoint blockade. The CDR3 bases are TGTGCCAGCAATAGGGGCCCAACCTACGAGCAGTACTTC. Translating gives CASNRGPTYEQYF.